The clone carrying this T cell receptor (beta chain) is labeled medium-sized. Its antigen is not known. The germline V gene has CDR1 SGHNT and CDR2 YENEEA. V was cut by 5 bases and J by 2 bases, with 12 bases left in between. CDR3 size: 14 residues. Taken at least 2 cm from the tumor margin, the adjacent lung showed no atypia. The data were obtained in a study of T cells in localized non-small cell lung cancer. Findings and caveats of the study: For the top 100 tumor clones, a median about 60 also appeared in adjacent lung. Uninvolved nearby lung showed the greatest T cell clonality, exceeding that found in tumor. Without multi-region sequencing, intratumor heterogeneity could not be excluded.

Data came from immunoSEQ multiplex PCR; TCRdb stores just in-frame clones and leaves some out. The sample has about 2,400 clones, 25% to 30% seen once; the top ten hold about 24%. Sequencing used normal lung tissue next to the tumor, obtained before any cancer treatment. The gene calls are TRBV11-3 and TRBJ2-5; a possible D gene is TRBD2 (6 bases). The origin of this receptor is a man aged 35 to 70 with stage I lung adenocarcinoma. CDR3 nucleotides: TGTGCCAGCAGCGCGGGACTCGTACAAGAGACCCAGTACTTC. Encoded protein: CASSAGLVQETQYF.